Here is one TCR beta chain with its context. The source of the sample is a study of T-cell memory formation after mild COVID-19. The 5'RACE method, run with constant-segment primers, produced TCR alpha and TCR beta cDNA libraries (carrying sample barcodes and UMIs). TCRdb analysed the 5' RACE reads with MiXCR anew, one entry per CDR3 protein. The sample records 110,000 or so distinct CDR3 sequences, roughly 19% being singletons. The germline V and J ends were trimmed by 5 bases and 5 bases, with 22 bases remaining between them. The CDR3 has 16 residues. Germline V gives CDR1 SEHNR, CDR2 FQNEAQ (reference sequence).

This clonotype was sampled from a man aged 18 to 29 who had mild COVID-19 (a few samples of this study predate the infection). Cell type and time point are not known. The sequencing sample was made of PBMCs or a T cell subset sorted from them (not recorded which). The chain combines TRBV7-9 with TRBJ2-7, with D possibly being TRBD2 (5 bases). In DNA form, the CDR3 reads TGTGCCAGCAGCAAATCGGGTGCCCCACTAGTCGACGAGCAGTACTTC. Protein product: CASSKSGAPLVDEQYF.